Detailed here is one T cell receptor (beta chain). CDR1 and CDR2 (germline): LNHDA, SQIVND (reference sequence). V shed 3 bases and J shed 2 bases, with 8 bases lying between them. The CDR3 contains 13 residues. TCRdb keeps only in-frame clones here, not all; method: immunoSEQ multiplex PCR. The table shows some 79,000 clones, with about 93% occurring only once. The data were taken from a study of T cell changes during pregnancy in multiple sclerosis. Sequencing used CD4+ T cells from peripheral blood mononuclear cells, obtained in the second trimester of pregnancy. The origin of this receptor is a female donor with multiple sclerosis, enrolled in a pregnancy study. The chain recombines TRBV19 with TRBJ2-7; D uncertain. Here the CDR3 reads CASSIGLPYEQYF. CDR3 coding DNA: TGTGCCAGTAGTATCGGTCTGCCCTACGAGCAGTACTTC.